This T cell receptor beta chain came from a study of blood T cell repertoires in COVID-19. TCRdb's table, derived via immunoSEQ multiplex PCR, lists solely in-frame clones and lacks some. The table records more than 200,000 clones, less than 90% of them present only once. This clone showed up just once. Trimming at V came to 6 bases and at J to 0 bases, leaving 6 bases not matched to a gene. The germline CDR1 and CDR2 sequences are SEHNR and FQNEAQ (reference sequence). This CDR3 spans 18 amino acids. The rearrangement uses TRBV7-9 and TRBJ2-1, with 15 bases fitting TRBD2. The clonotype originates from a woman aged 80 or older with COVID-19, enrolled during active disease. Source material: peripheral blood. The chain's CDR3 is CASSSGLAGGNSYNEQFF. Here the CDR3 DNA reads TGTGCCAGCAGTTCGGGACTAGCGGGGGGAAACTCCTACAATGAGCAGTTCTTC.